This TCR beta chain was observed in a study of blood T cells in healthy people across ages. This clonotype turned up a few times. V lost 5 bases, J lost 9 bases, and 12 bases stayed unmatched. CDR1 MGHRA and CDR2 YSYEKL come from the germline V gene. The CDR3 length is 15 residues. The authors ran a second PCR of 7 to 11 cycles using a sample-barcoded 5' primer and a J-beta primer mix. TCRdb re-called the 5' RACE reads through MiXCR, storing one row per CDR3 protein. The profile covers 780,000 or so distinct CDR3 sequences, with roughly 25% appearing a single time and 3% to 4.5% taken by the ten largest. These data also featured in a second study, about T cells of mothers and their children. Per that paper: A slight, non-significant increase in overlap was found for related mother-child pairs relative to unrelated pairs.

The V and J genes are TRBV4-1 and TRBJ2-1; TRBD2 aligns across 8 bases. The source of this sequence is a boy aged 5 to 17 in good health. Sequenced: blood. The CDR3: CASSTRTGGTREQFF. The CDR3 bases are TGCGCCAGCAGCACAAGAACGGGGGGGACCCGTGAGCAGTTCTTC.